Listed here is a single T cell receptor (beta chain). The antigen is unknown. An Oncomine TCR Beta short-read assay was used to sequence the DNA from cultured CD4+ T cells. TCRdb re-derived calls from the PCR reads in MiXCR, one entry per CDR3 protein. The sample has 15,000 to 20,000 distinct CDR3 sequences, 52% seen once. The data belong to a study of vaccination and CD4 T cells after COVID-19. Time point denoted: late sampling 161 to 241 days after vaccination in a few convalescent patients. Treatment of the sample: roughly nine-day PBMC culture with coronavirus spike peptide pools or control peptides (ViraFEST assay). Whole-study results and caveats: With convalescent patients, a median approximately 86% of reactive clones emerged solely after vaccination.

This CDR3 has 13 amino acids. The germline V and J ends were trimmed by 4 bases and 8 bases, with 15 bases remaining between them. The chain uses TRBV12-3 or TRBV12-4 and TRBJ2-7, with D tentatively TRBD1 (6 bases). This clonotype was obtained from a human donor who had recovered from COVID-19. The source material was CD4+ T cells from blood, cultured in vitro, sampled about 7 months after SARS-CoV-2 vaccination. DNA of the CDR3: TGTGCCAGCAGTTCGTGGCAGGGACAACAGCAGTACTTC. Its translation: CASSSWQGQQQYF.